The T cell receptor (beta chain) under discussion was sequenced for a study of technical replicates of blood from a handful of donors. Produced via immunoSEQ multiplex PCR; TCRdb's table is partial and in-frame only. Of 40,000 to 60,000 clones listed, 92% are singletons. The sample comprised PBMCs. This sequence was found in a human donor in good health. Some clones in this sample may be carry-over from other donors' samples.

The CDR3: CAWSGPHRTDNLSSYNSPLHF. In DNA form, the CDR3 reads TGTGCCTGGAGTGGCCCCCACCGGACAGACAACTTAAGCTCCTATAATTCACCCCTCCACTTT. The rearrangement links TRBV30 to TRBJ1-6; D perhaps matches TRBD1 (6 bases). This CDR3 region has 21 residues. Germline CDR1 is GTSNPN and CDR2 is SVGIG (reference sequence). Deletions cut 1 base from V and 0 bases from J, with 25 bases between.